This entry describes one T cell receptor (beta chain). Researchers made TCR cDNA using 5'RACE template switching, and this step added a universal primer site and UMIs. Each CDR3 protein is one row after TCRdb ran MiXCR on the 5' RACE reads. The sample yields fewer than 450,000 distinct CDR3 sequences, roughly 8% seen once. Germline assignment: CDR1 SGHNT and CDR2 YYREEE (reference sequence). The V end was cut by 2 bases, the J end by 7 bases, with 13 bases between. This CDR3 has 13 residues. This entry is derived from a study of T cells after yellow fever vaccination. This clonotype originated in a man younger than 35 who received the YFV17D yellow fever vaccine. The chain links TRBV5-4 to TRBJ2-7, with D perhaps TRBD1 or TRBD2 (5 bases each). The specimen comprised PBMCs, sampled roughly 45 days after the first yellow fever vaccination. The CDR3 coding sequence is TGTGCCAGCAGCTTATCTACAGGCGGGGAGCAGTACGTC. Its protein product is CASSLSTGGEQYV.